This T cell receptor (beta chain) came from a study of response to subunit inactivated influenza vaccine. The CDR3 extends over 13 amino acids. V was cut by 3 bases and J by 4 bases, with 7 bases left in between. Germline assignment: CDR1 LNHDA and CDR2 SQIVND (reference sequence). TCRdb reprocessed the RT-PCR reads with MiXCR, giving one entry per CDR3 protein. The sample contains about 540,000 distinct CDR3 sequences, roughly 25% of which appear only once. These same records also appear under a second study, on T cells expressing NK-cell markers. From that second work: cDNA encoding TCR beta was synthesized via 5'RACE template switching incorporating UMIs. The TCR beta repertoires originated in sorted CD3+CD56+NKG2C+, CD3+CD56+NKG2C- and CD3+CD56-NKG2C+ T cells. Of the CD8+ T cell pool in roughly six donors, about 1.0-8% was accounted for by dominant NKG2C+ clonotypes. The same clonotypes also predominated in the CD3+CD56-NKG2C+ fraction of several donors. Uncertainty persisted over the HCMV specificity of expanded NKG2C+ T cell clones.

The chain employs TRBV19 and TRBJ2-1; no clear D. The sequencing here drew on CD4+ T cells sorted from PBMCs, taken roughly 13 days after vaccination. This TCR was recovered from a man aged 50-60 years who received an inactivated influenza vaccine. The DNA for the CDR3 is TGTGCCAGTAGTATGAGTGATTACAATGAGCAGTTCTTC. Translated, it gives CASSMSDYNEQFF. Drawing the rest from reference TRBV19 and TRBJ2-1, the complete variable domain is DGGITQSPKYLFRKEGQNVTLSCEQNLNHDAMYWYRQDPGQGLRLIYYSQIVNDFQKGDIAEGYSVSREKKESFPLTVTSAQKNPTAFYLCASSMSDYNEQFFGPGTRLTVL.